Below are 20 T cell receptor beta chains sequenced from a single sample in a study of cytomegalovirus exposure and HLA in healthy donors. PCR involved 60 Vbeta and 13 Jbeta primers. Data came from immunoSEQ multiplex PCR; TCRdb stores just in-frame clones and leaves some out. The table shows 150,000 to 200,000 clones, with 70% to 85% occurring only once. The material sequenced was PBMCs. Receptor source: a man in his fifties or sixties in good health and CMV-seropositive.

The gene calls are TRBV11-2 and TRBJ1-1, with 7 bases lining up with TRBD1. The CDR3 runs to 14 residues. V shed 5 bases, J shed 2 bases, and the junction held 5 bases outside the gene matches. Germline CDR1 is SGHAT and CDR2 is FQNNGV. CDR3 loop: CASSRTGGNTEAFF. Here the CDR3 DNA reads TGTGCCAGCAGCCGGACAGGAGGTAACACTGAAGCTTTCTTT.

CDR3 sequence (DNA): TGTGCCAGCAGCGTAGTAGGACACTCTGGGGCCAACGTCCTGACTTTC. Translating gives CASSVVGHSGANVLTF. This sequence joins TRBV9 and TRBJ2-6, with D perhaps matching TRBD1 (5 bases). The CDR3 is 16 amino acids. V shed 0 bases and J shed 0 bases, with 7 bases lying between them. Germline lookup yields CDR1 SGDLS and CDR2 YYNGEE.

The chain recombines TRBV2 with TRBJ1-5; 9 bases map to TRBD1. J gave up 4 bases and V 4 bases, and 8 bases lay outside the gene matches. Germline CDR1 SNHLY, CDR2 FYNNEI. The CDR3 has 16 residues. The CDR3 DNA reads as TGTGCCAGCAGTGGATACAGGGGGCGAGGTAATCAGCCCCAGCATTTT. This gives the protein CASSGYRGRGNQPQHF.

This chain uses TRBV7-9 with TRBJ2-4, with D maybe TRBD1 (6 bases). This CDR3 comprises 14 residues. Trimming took off 2 bases at V and 7 bases at J, with 12 bases between the two ends. Germline values: CDR1 SEHNR, CDR2 FQNEAQ (reference sequence). The CDR3 region is CASSLQQGENIQYF. The CDR3 region has the DNA TGTGCCAGCAGCTTACAACAGGGAGAGAACATTCAGTACTTC.

The J gene is TRBJ2-1, the V gene TRBV11-2; 9 nucleotides align to TRBD1. V trimming: 2 bases; J trimming: 6 bases; junction bases outside the gene matches: 5. The germline gives CDR1 SGHAT, CDR2 FQNNGV. The CDR3 runs 15 residues. The CDR3 bases are TGTGCCAGCAGCTTAAGGGACAGGGTCTTCAATGAGCAGTTCTTC. Its protein is CASSLRDRVFNEQFF.

In this sample, this clone turned up once. The rearrangement uses TRBV4-1 and TRBJ1-5; 7 bases align to TRBD1. Germline trimming cut 0 bases from V and 4 bases from J; bases unmatched to any gene: 3. This CDR3 spans 15 amino acids. Per the germline V gene, CDR1 is MGHRA and CDR2 is YSYEKL. DNA of the CDR3: TGCGCCAGCAGCCAAGATGAGGGGGCGAATCAGCCCCAGCATTTT. It translates to CASSQDEGANQPQHF.

This clone was picked up a small number of times. This chain connects TRBV9 to TRBJ2-2; tentative D call: TRBD2 (7 bases). Germline V lookup: CDR1 SGDLS, CDR2 YYNGEE. Trimming left V 4 bases short and J 0 bases short, with 16 bases between. This CDR3 spans 17 amino acids. The CDR3 DNA reads as TGTGCCAGCAGCATTCCTGGGGGGGGCCCGAACACCGGGGAGCTGTTTTTT. The encoded protein is CASSIPGGGPNTGELFF.

The chain combines TRBV2 with TRBJ2-1; 10 bases are a match to TRBD1. Germline values: CDR1 SNHLY, CDR2 FYNNEI. With 4 bases clipped from V and 9 bases from J, the junction kept 24 bases outside the gene matches. The CDR3 sequence is 20 residues long. The CDR3 DNA follows: TGTGCCAGCAGTGGTTCGCCGGGACAGGGGAGGTTGGCAGCAATCGGTGAGCAGTTCTTC. Its translation is CASSGSPGQGRLAAIGEQFF.

CDR3 in DNA: TGTGCCAGCAGTTCGACCCCAGGGGCGACTAACTATGGCTACACCTTC. Translation gives CASSSTPGATNYGYTF. This chain uses TRBV6-5 with TRBJ1-2, with D perhaps TRBD1 (6 bases). Germline V gives CDR1 MNHEY, CDR2 SVGAGI. V was clipped by 4 bases and J by 0 bases, with 15 bases between them. The CDR3 covers 16 residues.

The chain joins TRBV4-3 to TRBJ1-6; D uncertain. Per the germline V gene, CDR1 is LGHNA and CDR2 is YSLEER. The CDR3 covers 13 residues. The germline V and J ends were trimmed by 4 bases and 7 bases, with 8 bases remaining between them. CDR3 loop: CASSPGGNSPLHF. Here the CDR3 DNA reads TGCGCCAGCAGCCCCGGAGGGAATTCACCCCTCCACTTT.

V is TRBV7-2 and J is TRBJ1-4; tentatively, D is TRBD1 (5 bases). Per the germline V gene, CDR1 is SGHTA and CDR2 is FQGNSA. The V end was cut by 5 bases, the J end by 3 bases, with 13 bases between. The CDR3 loop spans 15 amino acids. CDR3 DNA: TGTGCCAGCAGCGATGGCAGGGTGTCTAATGAAAAACTGTTTTTT. Translated: CASSDGRVSNEKLFF.

The J gene is TRBJ2-4, the V gene TRBV5-1; TRBD2 agrees at 14 bases. There are 17 residues in the CDR3. V shed 10 bases and J 7 bases; nucleotides not matched to a gene: 16. Germline V gene sequence: CDR1 SGHRS, CDR2 YFSETQ. This CDR3 reads CAGTSGSGGRVGNIQYF. CDR3 nucleotide sequence: TGCGCCGGGACTAGCGGGAGCGGGGGCCGGGTAGGGAACATTCAGTACTTC.

The rearrangement uses TRBV19 and TRBJ1-5, with D maybe TRBD1 (5 bases). CDR1 and CDR2 from the germline V gene are LNHDA and SQIVND (reference sequence). The CDR3 totals 16 residues. Trimming cost V 3 bases and J 0 bases, with 12 bases left between them. This CDR3 is CASSIRQYDSNQPQHF. CDR3 DNA: TGTGCCAGTAGTATCCGACAGTATGATAGCAATCAGCCCCAGCATTTT.

The V gene is TRBV28, the J gene TRBJ2-7, with TRBD2 as a possible D gene (5 bases). The CDR3 consists of 14 residues. CDR1 is MDHEN, CDR2 SYDVKM, per germline. V was trimmed by 7 bases and J by 0 bases, leaving 13 bases between them. The CDR3 DNA follows: TGTGCCAGCAATTGGGAGAGGATCTCCTACGAGCAGTACTTC. Its translation: CASNWERISYEQYF.

The genes are TRBV4-3 and TRBJ1-1; tentative D call: TRBD1 (5 bases). The CDR3 loop spans 14 amino acids. Germline V lookup: CDR1 LGHNA, CDR2 YSLEER. V lost 0 bases to trimming and J lost 7 bases, with 12 bases between them. The CDR3 DNA follows: TGCGCCAGCAGCCAAGATACGACAGCTTTTGAAGCTTTCTTT. Translating it yields CASSQDTTAFEAFF.

The CDR3 nucleotides are TGTGCCAGCTCACCGACAGGGATGGGTGGCTACACCTTC. It specifies CASSPTGMGGYTF. The chain employs TRBV18 and TRBJ1-2; 7 positions agree with TRBD1. The V gene end was trimmed by 3 bases and the J gene end by 7 bases; junction bases not matched to a gene: 5. Germline CDR1 and CDR2: KGHSH and LQKENI. This CDR3 spans 13 amino acids.

The chain uses TRBV6-5 and TRBJ1-5; a possible D gene is TRBD1 (5 bases). V lost 5 bases to trimming and J lost 9 bases, with 8 bases between them. The CDR3 loop spans 11 amino acids. Germline assignment: CDR1 MNHEY and CDR2 SVGAGI. For the CDR3, the DNA is TGTGCCAGCAGTGGGGGACTGCCCCAGCATTTT. Protein product: CASSGGLPQHF.

This rearrangement joins TRBV4-3 to TRBJ1-5; D is perhaps TRBD1 (5 bases). Looked up from germline, CDR1 is LGHNA and CDR2 is YSLEER. The V end was cut by 0 bases, the J end by 6 bases, with 9 bases between. The CDR3 extends over 14 amino acids. CDR3 region: CASSQDSGGQPQHF. Written as DNA, the CDR3 is TGCGCCAGCAGCCAAGACAGCGGGGGTCAGCCCCAGCATTTT.

V and J are TRBV7-9 and TRBJ2-7, with 7 bases matching TRBD2. The CDR3 totals 15 residues. Germline V gene lookup returns CDR1 SEHNR and CDR2 FQNEAQ (reference sequence). After removal of 6 bases from V and 0 bases from J, the junction contained 8 bases not matched to a gene. The CDR3 here is CASSTKRGLSYEQYF. The CDR3 DNA is TGTGCCAGCAGTACCAAGCGGGGCCTCTCCTACGAGCAGTACTTC. The variable domain in full, completed from reference TRBV7-9 and TRBJ2-7, reads DTGVSQNPRHKITKRGQNVTFRCDPISEHNRLYWYRQTLGQGPEFLTYFQNEAQLEKSRLLSDRFSAERPKGSFSTLEIQRTEQGDSAMYLCASSTKRGLSYEQYFGPGTRLTVT.

The rearrangement uses TRBV5-1 and TRBJ2-5; D unresolved. Trimming shortened V by 4 bases and J by 5 bases, and 12 bases separated the two germline ends. CDR1 SGHRS and CDR2 YFSETQ come from the germline V gene. This CDR3 has 13 residues. CDR3 in amino acids: CASSIPLRETQYF. Written as DNA, the CDR3 is TGCGCCAGCAGCATCCCCCTGCGGGAGACCCAGTACTTC.